This T cell receptor (beta chain) was identified in a study of T cell responses to AZD1222 COVID-19 vaccine. Study-level findings and limits: Clonal diversity was possibly underestimated, and white British individuals and females predominated among donors.

Repertoires were generated with immunoSEQ multiplex PCR, while TCRdb's copy carries only in-frame clones and drops some. This sample yields roughly 150,000 clones, of which approximately 90% are seen a single time; 1% to 1.5% belongs to the top ten. With respect to this clone: The antigen is undetermined.

Second-dose groups at about 4 or about 12 weeks were pooled. The CDR3 is made up of 11 amino acids. Trimming stripped 9 bases from V and 5 bases from J, with 10 bases between. Germline V lookup: CDR1 SNHLY, CDR2 FYNNEI. The sequence came from an adult who received the AZD1222 COVID-19 vaccine. Sequences were derived from peripheral blood, sampled 28 days after the second AZD1222 dose. The V and J genes are TRBV2 and TRBJ1-1; the D is unclear. The CDR3 DNA follows: TGTGCCAGTTTCGACACTACTGAAGCTTTCTTT. Its translation is CASFDTTEAFF.